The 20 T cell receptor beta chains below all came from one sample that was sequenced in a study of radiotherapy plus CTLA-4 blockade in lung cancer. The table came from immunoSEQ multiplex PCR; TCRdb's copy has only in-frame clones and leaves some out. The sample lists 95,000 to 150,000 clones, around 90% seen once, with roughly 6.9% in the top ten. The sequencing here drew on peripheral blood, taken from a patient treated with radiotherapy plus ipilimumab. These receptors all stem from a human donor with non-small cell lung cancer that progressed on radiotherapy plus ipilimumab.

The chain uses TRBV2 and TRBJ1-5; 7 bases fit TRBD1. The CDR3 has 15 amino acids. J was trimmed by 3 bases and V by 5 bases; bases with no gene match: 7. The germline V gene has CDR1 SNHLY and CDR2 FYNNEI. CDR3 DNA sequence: TGTGCCAGCAGTTCGACAGGGTGGGACAATCAGCCCCAGCATTTT. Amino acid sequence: CASSSTGWDNQPQHF.

This CDR3 is CASSLTVSSYNEQFF. The CDR3 bases are TGTGCCAGCAGCTTAACTGTGAGCTCCTACAATGAGCAGTTCTTC. The chain employs TRBV7-2 and TRBJ2-1; D remains unclear. The V gene's germline CDR1 is SGHTA and CDR2 FQGNSA. Trimming shortened V by 2 bases and J by 0 bases, and 8 bases separated the two germline ends. The CDR3 spans 15 residues.

The CDR3 DNA reads TGCAGCGCCTCGGTCGGGGGGGACACTGAAGCTTTCTTT. Translating it yields CSASVGGDTEAFF. The chain has TRBV29-1 and TRBJ1-1; perhaps TRBD1 as D (5 bases). The CDR3 has 13 residues. Trimming stripped 7 bases from V and 3 bases from J, with 15 bases between. Germline CDR1 reads SQVTM; CDR2 reads ANQGSEA.

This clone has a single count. The CDR3 DNA is TGTGCCAGCAGCTTGGATGCTGATGGCTATGGCTACACCTTC. Translated, it gives CASSLDADGYGYTF. The gene calls are TRBV5-8 and TRBJ1-2; unclear D gene. Germline V CDR1 and CDR2: SGHTS, YDEGEE. V shed 0 bases and J shed 4 bases, with 10 bases lying between them. CDR3 length equals 14 residues. The full variable domain, with the rest looked up from reference TRBV5-8 and TRBJ1-2, is EAGVTQSPTHLIKTRGQQATLRCSPISGHTSVYWYQQALGLGLQFLLWYDEGEERNRGNFPPRFSGRQFPNYSSELNVNALELEDSALYLCASSLDADGYGYTFGSGTRLTVV.

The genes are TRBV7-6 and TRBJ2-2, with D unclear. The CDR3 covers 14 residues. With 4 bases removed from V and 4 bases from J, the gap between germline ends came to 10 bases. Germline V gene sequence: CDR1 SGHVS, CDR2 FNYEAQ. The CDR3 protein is CASSSDWATGELFF. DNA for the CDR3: TGTGCCAGCAGCTCTGACTGGGCCACCGGGGAGCTGTTTTTT. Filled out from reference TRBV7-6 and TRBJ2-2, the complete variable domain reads GAGVSQSPRYKVTKRGQDVALRCDPISGHVSLYWYRQALGQGPEFLTYFNYEAQQDKSGLPNDRFSAERPEGSISTLTIQRTEQRDSAMYRCASSSDWATGELFFGEGSRLTVL.

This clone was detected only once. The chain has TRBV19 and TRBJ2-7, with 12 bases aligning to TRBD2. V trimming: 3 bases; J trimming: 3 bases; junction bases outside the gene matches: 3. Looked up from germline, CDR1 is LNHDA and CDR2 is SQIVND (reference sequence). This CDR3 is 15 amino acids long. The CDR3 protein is CASSILAGGDYEQYF. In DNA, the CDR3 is TGTGCCAGTAGTATCCTAGCGGGAGGGGACTACGAGCAGTACTTC.

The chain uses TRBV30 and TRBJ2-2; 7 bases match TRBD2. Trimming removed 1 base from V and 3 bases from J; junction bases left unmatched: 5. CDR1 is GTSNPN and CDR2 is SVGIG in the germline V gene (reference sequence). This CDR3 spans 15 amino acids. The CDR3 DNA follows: TGTGCCTGGAGTGCCGTTAGCGGGTACACCGGGGAGCTGTTTTTT. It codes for CAWSAVSGYTGELFF.

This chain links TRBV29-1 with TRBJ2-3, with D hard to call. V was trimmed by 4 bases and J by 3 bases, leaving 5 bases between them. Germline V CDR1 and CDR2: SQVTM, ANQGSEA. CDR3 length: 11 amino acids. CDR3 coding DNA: TGCAGCGTTGGAGTGACAGATACGCAGTATTTT. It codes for CSVGVTDTQYF.

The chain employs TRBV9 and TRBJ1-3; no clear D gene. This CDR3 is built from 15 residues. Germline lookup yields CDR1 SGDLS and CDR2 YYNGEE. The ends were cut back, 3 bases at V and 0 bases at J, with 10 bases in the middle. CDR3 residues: CASSDPDLSGNTIYF. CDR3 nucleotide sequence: TGTGCCAGCAGCGACCCGGACCTCTCTGGAAACACCATATATTTT.

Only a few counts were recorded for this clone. The CDR3 nucleotides are TGTGCCAGCAGCCTCGCAGGGACCTATGGCTACACCTTC. Its protein product is CASSLAGTYGYTF. V is TRBV28 and J is TRBJ1-2; tentatively, D is TRBD1 (5 bases). From germline, CDR1 is MDHEN and CDR2 SYDVKM. The CDR3 is 13 residues long. V lost 6 bases to trimming and J lost 4 bases, with 12 bases between them.

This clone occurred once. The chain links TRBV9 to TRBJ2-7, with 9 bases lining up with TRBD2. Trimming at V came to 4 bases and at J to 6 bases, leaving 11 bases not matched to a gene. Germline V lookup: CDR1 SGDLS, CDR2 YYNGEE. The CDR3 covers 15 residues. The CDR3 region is CASSPAAGGPFEQYF. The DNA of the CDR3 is TGTGCCAGCAGCCCCGCCGCGGGAGGGCCGTTCGAGCAGTACTTC.

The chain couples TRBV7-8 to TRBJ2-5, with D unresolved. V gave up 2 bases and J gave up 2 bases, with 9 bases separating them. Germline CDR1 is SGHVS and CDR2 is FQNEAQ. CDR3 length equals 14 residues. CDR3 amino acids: CASSLYVEQETQYF. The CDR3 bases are TGTGCCAGCAGCTTATACGTAGAACAAGAGACCCAGTACTTC.

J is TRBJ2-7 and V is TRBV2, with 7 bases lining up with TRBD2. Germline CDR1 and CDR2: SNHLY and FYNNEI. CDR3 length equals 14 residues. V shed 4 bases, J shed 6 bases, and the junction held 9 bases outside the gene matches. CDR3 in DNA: TGTGCCAGCAGTGGGGGCGGGAGTCTAGCCGAGCAGTACTTC. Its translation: CASSGGGSLAEQYF. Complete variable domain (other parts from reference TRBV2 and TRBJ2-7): EPEVTQTPSHQVTQMGQEVILRCVPISNHLYFYWYRQILGQKVEFLVSFYNNEISEKSEIFDDQFSVERPDGSNFTLKIRSTKLEDSAMYFCASSGGGSLAEQYFGPGTRLTVT.

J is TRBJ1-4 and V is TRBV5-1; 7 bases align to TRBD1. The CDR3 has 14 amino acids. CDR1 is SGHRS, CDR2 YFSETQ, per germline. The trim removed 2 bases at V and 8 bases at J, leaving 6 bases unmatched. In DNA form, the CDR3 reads TGCGCCAGCAGCTTTGACAGGGTGGGGGAAAAACTGTTTTTT. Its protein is CASSFDRVGEKLFF.

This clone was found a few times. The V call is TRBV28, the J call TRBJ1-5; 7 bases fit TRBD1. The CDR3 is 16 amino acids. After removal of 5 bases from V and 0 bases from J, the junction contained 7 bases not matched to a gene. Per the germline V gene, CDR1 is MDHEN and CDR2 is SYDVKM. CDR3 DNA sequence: TGTGCCAGCAGTGGGAGGGGGCTTGGTAGCAATCAGCCCCAGCATTTT. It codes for CASSGRGLGSNQPQHF.

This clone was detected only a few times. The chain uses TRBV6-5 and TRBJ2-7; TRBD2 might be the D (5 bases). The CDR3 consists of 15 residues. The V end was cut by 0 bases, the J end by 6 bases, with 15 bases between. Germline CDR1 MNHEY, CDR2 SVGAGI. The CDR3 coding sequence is TGTGCCAGCAGTTACTCTTCACTAGTAACGGGCGAGCAGTACTTC. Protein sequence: CASSYSSLVTGEQYF.

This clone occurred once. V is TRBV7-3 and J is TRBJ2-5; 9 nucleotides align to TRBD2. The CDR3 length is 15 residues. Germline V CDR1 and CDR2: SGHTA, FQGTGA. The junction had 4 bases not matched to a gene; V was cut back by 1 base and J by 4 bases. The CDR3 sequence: CASSLIGTSRETQYF. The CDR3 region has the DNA TGTGCCAGCAGCTTAATTGGGACTAGCAGAGAGACCCAGTACTTC. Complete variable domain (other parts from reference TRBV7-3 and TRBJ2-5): GAGVSQTPSNKVTEKGKYVELRCDPISGHTALYWYRQSLGQGPEFLIYFQGTGAADDSGLPNDRFFAVRPEGSVSTLKIQRTERGDSAVYLCASSLIGTSRETQYFGPGTRLLVL.

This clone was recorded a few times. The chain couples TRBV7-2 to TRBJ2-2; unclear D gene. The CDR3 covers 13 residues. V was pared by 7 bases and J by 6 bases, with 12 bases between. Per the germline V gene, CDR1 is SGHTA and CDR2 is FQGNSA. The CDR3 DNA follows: TGTGCCAGCACCCCGACTGTGGCCGGGGAGCTGTTTTTT. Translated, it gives CASTPTVAGELFF.

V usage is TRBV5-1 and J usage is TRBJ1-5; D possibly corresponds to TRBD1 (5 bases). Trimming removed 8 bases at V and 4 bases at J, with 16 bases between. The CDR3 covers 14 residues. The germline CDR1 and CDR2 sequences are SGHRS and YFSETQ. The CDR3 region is CASAPTDRNQPQHF. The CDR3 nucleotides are TGCGCCAGTGCCCCGACAGATCGAAATCAGCCCCAGCATTTT.

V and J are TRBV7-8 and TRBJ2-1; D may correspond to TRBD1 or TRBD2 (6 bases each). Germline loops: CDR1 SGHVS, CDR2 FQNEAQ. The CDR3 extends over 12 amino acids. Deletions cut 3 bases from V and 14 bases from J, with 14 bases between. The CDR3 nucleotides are TGTGCCAGCAGCTTTTCTAGGGGGGCCAAGTTCTTC. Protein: CASSFSRGAKFF.